This T cell receptor (beta chain) is from a study of blood T cell repertoires in COVID-19. At the level of the study: Both acute and convalescent COVID-19 samples were obtained from the United States, Italy and Spain. T cells, B-cell-depleted T cells, or PBMCs supplied cDNA or gDNA.

The CDR3 has 15 residues. J was trimmed by 3 bases and V by 4 bases; bases with no gene match: 6. Per germline, CDR1 SGHKS and CDR2 YYEKEE (reference sequence). The study drew participants aged roughly 18 to 95 years from approximately 25 US areas. In the original processing: Nucleated cell number was recorded as an estimate derived from reference gene primer amplification. Measured with immunoSEQ multiplex PCR; TCRdb has only the in-frame clones, and not every one. The V and J calls and clone size are taken from that table; D and trimming were inferred from the DNA. The table records a few hundred thousand clones, around 89% of them present only once.

The sequence was collected from a young woman with acute COVID-19. Source material: PBMCs or T cells enriched from blood (not recorded which). V usage is TRBV5-5 and J usage is TRBJ2-3; 9 positions match TRBD1. The CDR3 protein is CASSRRTGATDTQYF. The CDR3 region has the DNA TGTGCCAGCAGCCGCAGGACAGGGGCTACAGATACGCAGTATTTT.